This T cell receptor (beta chain) was retrieved from a study of CD8 T cells in ankylosing spondylitis (dated 2017 in TCRdb). For the wider study: The study profiled T cell receptor beta repertoires in healthy donors and ankylosing spondylitis patients to find disease-linked TCR variants. The full study cohort comprised about 25 ankylosing spondylitis patients and approximately 100 healthy donors. Peripheral blood was sampled, and synovial fluid was additionally collected from ankylosing spondylitis patients.

In its sample, this clonotype was seen many times. The target of this receptor is not known. No per-base quality is available; no much larger clone lies one base away. Summary of the overall study and its limitations: The disease-linked clones had a CD8+ phenotype and were found at relatively low frequencies in peripheral blood. Blood from ankylosing spondylitis patients appeared to be characterized by a TCR beta motif composed of 7 to 9 highly homologous amino acid variants. Some of the motif variants had been reported before in the synovial fluid and blood of reactive arthritis patients, a finding that suggests common disease-initiation mechanisms. Significant enrichment of the disease-linked clones was reported in matched synovial fluid samples from ankylosing spondylitis patients.

The instrument given in TCRdb is Illumina HiSeq 2500. Quantitative 5'-RACE with molecular barcodes was the method used to prepare the TCR beta libraries. The source study handled its data this way. Disease-linked TCR variants were identified with a new computational method built on a probabilistic model of VDJ rearrangement. In-frame beta chains were kept once TCRdb had trimmed the public reads at Q25 with fastp and called clones with MiXCR. Each entry merges the rows of one CDR3 protein and shows their most common DNA and genes. TCRdb's processing, not the authors', yielded these V and J calls. The sample yields 200,000 to 250,000 distinct CDR3 sequences; approximately 24% were counted once. In total, the top ten clones hold more than 6.5% of the sample. The sequenced material came from blood, either unsorted or a sorted T cell fraction (not recorded which). This receptor was obtained from a male donor with ankylosing spondylitis or in good health (not recorded which).

The DNA is TGTGCCAGCAGTTTCGGTTCGGCAGGGGACGACGAGCAGTACTTC. Its coded protein is CASSFGSAGDDEQYF. The chain employs TRBV28 and TRBJ2-7; D gene: possibly TRBD1, on 6 matching bases. The germline V gene supplies CDR1 MDHEN and CDR2 SYDVKM. From the cysteine up to the phenylalanine, the CDR3 has a length of 15 residues. The sequence is cut down to CDR3 DNA, 45 bases in frame from base 1. V and J lose 3 bases and 5 bases, and a span of 17 bases separates them.